What follows are 9 T cell receptor beta chains derived from one specimen sequenced in a study of CD8+ T cells in alopecia areata. As the sequencing template, cDNA was produced by extracting RNA and reverse transcribing it. Assay used: immunoSEQ multiplex PCR; TCRdb lists only in-frame clones, some missing. Among tens of thousands of clones, around 96% were seen once, and the ten largest hold 20% to 30%. This sample comprised CD8+ T cells sorted from blood, obtained at week 0. The receptors were sampled from a human donor with alopecia areata.

V usage is TRBV15 and J usage is TRBJ2-3, with 8 nucleotides matching TRBD2. The V gene's germline CDR1 is LNHNV and CDR2 YYDKDF (reference sequence). V lost 6 bases to trimming and J lost 4 bases; unmatched junction nucleotides: 6. The CDR3 extends over 14 amino acids. CDR3 nucleotides: TGTGCCACCAGTCGGGGGGGCGAGCCAGATACGCAGTATTTT. This codes for CATSRGGEPDTQYF.

The chain recombines TRBV5-1 with TRBJ1-1, with TRBD1 as a possible D gene (6 bases). The germline V gene has CDR1 SGHRS and CDR2 YFSETQ. CDR3 size: 15 residues. V dropped 1 base and J dropped 3 bases, with 13 bases sitting between them. As DNA, the CDR3 is TGCGCCAGCAGCTTGAAGGAGACAGGTCACACTGAAGCTTTCTTT. This encodes CASSLKETGHTEAFF.

The rearrangement joins TRBV14 to TRBJ2-7, with 9 bases lining up with TRBD1. Per germline, CDR1 SGHDN and CDR2 FVKESK. After removal of 6 bases from V and 4 bases from J, the junction contained 7 bases not matched to a gene. This CDR3 has 14 amino acids. This CDR3 reads CASRPTGGGYEQYF. The CDR3 region has the DNA TGTGCCAGCAGACCGACAGGGGGTGGATACGAGCAGTACTTC. Looking up the rest from reference TRBV14 and TRBJ2-7 gives the full variable domain: EAGVTQFPSHSVIEKGQTVTLRCDPISGHDNLYWYRRVMGKEIKFLLHFVKESKQDESGMPNNRFLAERTGGTYSTLKVQPAELEDSGVYFCASRPTGGGYEQYFGPGTRLTVT.

The rearrangement joins TRBV6-5 to TRBJ2-3; D unclear. V lost 7 bases and J lost 2, with 13 bases in between. Germline V lookup: CDR1 MNHEY, CDR2 SVGAGI. CDR3 length: 14 amino acids. In nucleotides, the CDR3 is TGTGCCAGCACCGAGAAGAACCCCACAGATACGCAGTATTTT. Its translation: CASTEKNPTDTQYF.

J is TRBJ2-7 and V is TRBV6-1; tentative D call: TRBD1 (6 bases). Trimming took off 8 bases at V and 4 bases at J, with 12 bases between the two ends. The CDR3 is 12 amino acids. Germline V gene data show CDR1 as MNHNS and CDR2 as SASEGT. This CDR3 is CASGQQEYEQYF. CDR3 bases: TGTGCCAGCGGACAGCAGGAGTACGAGCAGTACTTC.

V is TRBV29-1 and J is TRBJ2-3, with TRBD1 matching 7 bases. J gave up 2 bases and V 2 bases, and 13 bases lay outside the gene matches. The CDR3 is made up of 17 amino acids. Germline CDR1 reads SQVTM; CDR2 reads ANQGSEA. The CDR3 nucleotides are TGCAGCGTTGAAAGGGACAGAGTAATTTCAACCACAGATACGCAGTATTTT. Amino acids: CSVERDRVISTTDTQYF.

The chain uses TRBV19 and TRBJ2-1; 9 positions match TRBD2. The CDR3 totals 14 residues. In germline, CDR1 is LNHDA, CDR2 SQIVND (reference sequence). V trimming: 7 bases; J trimming: 5 bases; junction bases outside the gene matches: 6. The CDR3 loop is CASKGAGGNNEQFF. In DNA, the CDR3 is TGTGCCAGTAAAGGAGCGGGGGGAAACAATGAGCAGTTCTTC.

The chain joins TRBV10-3 to TRBJ2-7, with D perhaps TRBD2 (6 bases). Germline-derived CDR1 and CDR2 are ENHRY and SYGVKD. CDR3 length: 14 residues. V was cut by 4 bases and J by 3 bases, with 13 bases left in between. For the CDR3, the DNA is TGTGCCATCAGTGGAGCCGGGACTTACTACGAGCAGTACTTC. Translated, it gives CAISGAGTYYEQYF.

The CDR3 DNA reads as TGCGCCAGCAGCCATCAATGGGCAGGGCGGGACGAGCAGTACTTC. Protein: CASSHQWAGRDEQYF. The chain has TRBV4-1 and TRBJ2-7; D could derive from TRBD1 or TRBD2 (5 bases each). V shed 3 bases and J shed 5 bases, with 17 bases lying between them. This CDR3 has 15 amino acids. The germline V gene encodes CDR1 MGHRA and CDR2 YSYEKL.